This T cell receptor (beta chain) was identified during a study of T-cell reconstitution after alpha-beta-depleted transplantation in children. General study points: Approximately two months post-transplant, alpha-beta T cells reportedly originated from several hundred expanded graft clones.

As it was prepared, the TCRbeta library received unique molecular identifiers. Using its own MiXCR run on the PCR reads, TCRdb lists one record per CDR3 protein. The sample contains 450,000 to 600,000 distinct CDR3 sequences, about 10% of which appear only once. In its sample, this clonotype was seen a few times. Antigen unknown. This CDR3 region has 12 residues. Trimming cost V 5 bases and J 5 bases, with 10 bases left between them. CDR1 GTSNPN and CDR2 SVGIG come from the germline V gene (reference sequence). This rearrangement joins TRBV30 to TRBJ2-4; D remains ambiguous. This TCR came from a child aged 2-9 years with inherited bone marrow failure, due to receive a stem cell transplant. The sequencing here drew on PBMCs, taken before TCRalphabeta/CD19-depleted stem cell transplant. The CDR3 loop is CAWEVGENIQYF. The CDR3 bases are TGTGCCTGGGAAGTGGGTGAAAACATTCAGTACTTC. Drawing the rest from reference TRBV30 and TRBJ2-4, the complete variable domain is SQTIHQWPATLVQPVGSPLSLECTVEGTSNPNLYWYRQAAGRGLQLLFYSVGIGQISSEVPQNLSASRPQDRQFILSSKKLLLSDSGFYLCAWEVGENIQYFGAGTRLSVL.